The rows below give T cell receptor beta chains drawn from one sample of a study of cytomegalovirus exposure and HLA in healthy donors. Assay used: immunoSEQ multiplex PCR; TCRdb lists only in-frame clones, some missing. Seen here are 100,000 or so clones, around 80% observed once, and the top ten hold 3% to 4.5%. Input material: PBMCs. All receptors come from a woman aged 45-59 years in good health and CMV-seropositive. Each CDR3 is given with its conserved first and last residue. The D gene is left open where the match is weak. The size of a clone is reported for some rows only, either as once, few or many, or as a class for expanded clones.

size,length,V,D,J,DNA,CDR3
-,13,TRBV6-1,-,TRBJ1-5,TGTGCCAGCAGTGAGACGGGGGGACAGCCCCAGCATTTT,CASSETGGQPQHF
-,18,TRBV15,-,TRBJ1-5,TGTGCCACCAGCTCCACTGGGCAGGTGGCGTATAGCAATCAGCCCCAGCATTTT,CATSSTGQVAYSNQPQHF
-,13,TRBV2,TRBD1,TRBJ2-7,TGTGCCAGCAGTATAGACAGGGGTTACGAGCAGTACTTC,CASSIDRGYEQYF
-,15,TRBV7-8,TRBD2,TRBJ2-5,TGTGCCAGCAGCCTGGGACTAGCGGGAGGAGAGACCCAGTACTTC,CASSLGLAGGETQYF
-,17,TRBV13,TRBD2,TRBJ2-1,TGTGCCAGCAGCTCCGGACTAGCGGGAGGTATCGGCAATGAGCAGTTCTTC,CASSSGLAGGIGNEQFF
-,14,TRBV11-2,-,TRBJ2-5,TGTGCCAGCAGCCCGGTTAGGGAGCAAGAGACCCAGTACTTC,CASSPVREQETQYF
-,17,TRBV13,-,TRBJ2-7,TGTGCCAGCAGCGAGACTCACTCCGGGAGAGGGTCCTACGAGCAGTACTTC,CASSETHSGRGSYEQYF
-,15,TRBV27,-,TRBJ1-4,TGTGCCAGCAGACCCGGGGGGACGAGTAATGAAAAACTGTTTTTT,CASRPGGTSNEKLFF
-,16,TRBV7-6,TRBD1,TRBJ2-1,TGTGCCAGCAGCTTATGGGGACAGTCTTCCTACAATGAGCAGTTCTTC,CASSLWGQSSYNEQFF
-,13,TRBV30,-,TRBJ1-1,TGTGCCTGGAGTCCAGGGGAGAACACTGAAGCTTTCTTT,CAWSPGENTEAFF
-,14,TRBV27,TRBD2,TRBJ2-1,TGTGCCAGCAGGCGGGGGGTCGTCTACAATGAGCAGTTCTTC,CASRRGVVYNEQFF
-,18,TRBV7-2,TRBD2,TRBJ2-7,TGTGCCAGCAGCCGAAAGATTAGCCAACTAGCGGGGGTGTGGGAGCAGTACTTC,CASSRKISQLAGVWEQYF
once,14,TRBV7-9,TRBD2,TRBJ2-7,TGTGCCAGCAGCCCCGGGGGGGGATACTACGAGCAGTACTTC,CASSPGGGYYEQYF
-,11,TRBV30,TRBD1,TRBJ2-7,TGTGCCTGCGGACAGGCCTACGAGCAGTACTTC,CACGQAYEQYF
-,16,TRBV6-1,TRBD2,TRBJ2-3,TGTGCCAGCAGTGTGTCACTAGCGGGACTCACAGATACGCAGTATTTT,CASSVSLAGLTDTQYF
-,14,TRBV27,-,TRBJ2-2,TGTGCCAGCACCCGGACAGCAGGCACCGGGGAGCTGTTTTTT,CASTRTAGTGELFF
-,12,TRBV6-1,TRBD1,TRBJ2-1,TGTGCCAGCAGTTGGGGACAGGGATGGGAGTTCTTC,CASSWGQGWEFF
-,14,TRBV5-1,-,TRBJ2-2,TGCGCCAGCAGCTTGGGGGGGGACACCGGGGAGCTGTTTTTT,CASSLGGDTGELFF
-,15,TRBV27,TRBD1,TRBJ1-6,TGTGCCAGCACCGCAGCCGGACAGGGTAATTCACCCCTCCACTTT,CASTAAGQGNSPLHF
-,14,TRBV29-1,TRBD1,TRBJ1-5,TGCAGCGTTGTGGACAGGGGGAAGGGCCAGCCCCAGCATTTT,CSVVDRGKGQPQHF
-,15,TRBV14,TRBD2,TRBJ2-7,TGTGCCAGCAGCCAATCGGCTAGCGGGGTCTACGAGCAGTACTTC,CASSQSASGVYEQYF
once,16,TRBV19,-,TRBJ2-1,TGTGCCACAACCCAATGGGGGGACTTGACGACAAATGAGCAGTTCTTC,CATTQWGDLTTNEQFF
-,15,TRBV5-1,-,TRBJ1-1,TGCGCCAGCAGCTTGGCCGTGGAGGGGCCCACTGAAGCTTTCTTT,CASSLAVEGPTEAFF
-,14,TRBV27,-,TRBJ1-4,TGTGCCAGCAGTCGGAGGGCAACTAATGAAAAACTGTTTTTT,CASSRRATNEKLFF
-,14,TRBV9,-,TRBJ1-1,TGTGCCAGCAGCGGGCCTGGGACAACCACTGAAGCTTTCTTT,CASSGPGTTTEAFF
-,15,TRBV9,-,TRBJ2-1,TGTGCCAGCAGCGTAGCGGGACTGAATTACAATGAGCAGTTCTTC,CASSVAGLNYNEQFF
-,14,TRBV9,-,TRBJ1-1,TGTGCCAGCAGCCCCCGACAGGCAAACACTGAAGCTTTCTTT,CASSPRQANTEAFF
-,15,TRBV6-5,TRBD1,TRBJ1-1,TGTGCCAGCAGGGAGGACAGGGGGCGGACCACTGAAGCTTTCTTT,CASREDRGRTTEAFF
-,15,TRBV14,TRBD1,TRBJ2-5,TGTGCCAGCAGCCCCGCCGGGACAGGGGTGATGACCCAGTACTTC,CASSPAGTGVMTQYF
-,13,TRBV9,-,TRBJ2-7,TGTGCCAGCAGCGTAGCTCCCTCCTACGAGCAGTACTTC,CASSVAPSYEQYF
-,16,TRBV23-1,-,TRBJ2-7,TGCGCCAGCAGTCAATCGAGGGGTGACAGGCTCCACGAGCAGTACTTC,CASSQSRGDRLHEQYF
-,14,TRBV9,-,TRBJ1-2,TGTGCCAGCAGCGTAGCTCGGCAGGGCGACGGCTACACCTTC,CASSVARQGDGYTF
few,15,TRBV14,-,TRBJ1-1,TGTGCCAGCAGCCAAGATATGCGGATGAACACTGAAGCTTTCTTT,CASSQDMRMNTEAFF
-,14,TRBV4-1,-,TRBJ1-1,TGCGCCAGCAGCCTAGGGGCGGGGGGATATGAAGCTTTCTTT,CASSLGAGGYEAFF
-,13,TRBV5-6,-,TRBJ2-7,TGTGCCAGCAGCTTGCAGGGGACCTACGAGCAGTACTTC,CASSLQGTYEQYF
-,18,TRBV25-1,TRBD1,TRBJ2-5,TGTGCCAGCTCTACAAAGGACAGGCCCAGGACCTACCAAGAGACCCAGTACTTC,CASSTKDRPRTYQETQYF
-,13,TRBV7-6,-,TRBJ1-2,TGTGCCAGCAGCTTAGAACAGAACTATGGCTACACCTTC,CASSLEQNYGYTF
-,14,TRBV6-4,-,TRBJ1-2,TGTGCCAGCAGCCCGGGATCACAGAACTATGGCTACACCTTC,CASSPGSQNYGYTF
-,14,TRBV6-5,-,TRBJ1-6,TGTGCCAGCAGTAACGGAGGAACTAATTCACCCCTCCACTTT,CASSNGGTNSPLHF
-,13,TRBV9,TRBD1,TRBJ1-1,TGTGCCAGCAGCGCACAGGGGGACACTGAAGCTTTCTTT,CASSAQGDTEAFF
few,15,TRBV27,-,TRBJ1-2,TGTGCCAGCAGTTTACAGGGCTCTACTAACTATGGCTACACCTTC,CASSLQGSTNYGYTF
-,13,TRBV30,-,TRBJ1-1,TGTGCCTGGAGTTGGCAGGGGATCACTGAAGCTTTCTTT,CAWSWQGITEAFF
-,12,TRBV7-9,-,TRBJ2-7,TGTGCCAGCAGCTTACTAGTGTGGGAGCAGTACTTC,CASSLLVWEQYF
-,16,TRBV7-9,TRBD1,TRBJ1-5,TGTTCCAGCAGCTTAGCAGAGGGACAGGGCCATCAGCCCCAGCATTTT,CSSSLAEGQGHQPQHF
-,15,TRBV9,-,TRBJ1-4,TGTGCCAGCAGCGTAGGCAGGGGCCTTCATGAAAAACTGTTTTTT,CASSVGRGLHEKLFF
-,15,TRBV9,TRBD2,TRBJ2-1,TGTGCCAGCAGCGTAGGGGCGGGAGACTACAATGAGCAGTTCTTC,CASSVGAGDYNEQFF
once,15,TRBV2,TRBD1,TRBJ1-2,TGTGCCAGCAGGCCGGGACAGGGGTATTACTATGGCTACACCTTC,CASRPGQGYYYGYTF
few,15,TRBV11-2,-,TRBJ2-7,TGTGCCAGCAGCTTAGACCCCGGGAGCTCCTACGAGCAGTACTTC,CASSLDPGSSYEQYF
-,16,TRBV6-5,-,TRBJ2-6,TGTGCCAGCAGTTACGCAGCTAGATCTGGGGCCAACGTCCTGACTTTC,CASSYAARSGANVLTF
-,14,TRBV13,-,TRBJ2-3,TGTGCCAGCAGCTTAGGTGCGGGACCAGATACGCAGTATTTT,CASSLGAGPDTQYF
-,15,TRBV19,-,TRBJ2-7,TGTGCCAGTAGTATACGGAGCGGAAGCTCCTACGAGCAGTACTTC,CASSIRSGSSYEQYF
-,17,TRBV6-1,-,TRBJ2-3,TGTGCCAGCAGTGAACCAAGGTTAGGAGGAGGGCCAGATACGCAGTATTTT,CASSEPRLGGGPDTQYF
-,16,TRBV4-1,TRBD1,TRBJ2-5,TGCGCCAGCAGCCAGCCATACCCGGGACAGCAAGAGACCCAGTACTTC,CASSQPYPGQQETQYF
few,13,TRBV10-3,TRBD1,TRBJ2-5,TGTGCCATCAGTCTGGGACAGGGGGAGACCCAGTACTTC,CAISLGQGETQYF
-,18,TRBV27,TRBD1,TRBJ2-6,TGTGCCAGCAGTTTTGGACAGGGGGCCAGATCTGGGGCCAACGTCCTGACTTTC,CASSFGQGARSGANVLTF